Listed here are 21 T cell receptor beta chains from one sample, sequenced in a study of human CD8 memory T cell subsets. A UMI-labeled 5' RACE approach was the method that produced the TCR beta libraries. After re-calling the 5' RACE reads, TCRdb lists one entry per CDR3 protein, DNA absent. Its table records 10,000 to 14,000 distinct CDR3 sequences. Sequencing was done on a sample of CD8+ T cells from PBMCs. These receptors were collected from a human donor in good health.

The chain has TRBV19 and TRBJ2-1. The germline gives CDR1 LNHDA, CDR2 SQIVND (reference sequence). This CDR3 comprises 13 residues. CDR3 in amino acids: CASSYRINNEQFF.

The CDR3 sequence is CASSGTSSSYNEQFF. The chain uses TRBV7-9 and TRBJ2-1; the D call of TRBD2 rests on TCRdb alone, since no DNA is present to check it. In germline, CDR1 is SEHNR, CDR2 FQNEAQ (reference sequence). The CDR3 loop spans 15 amino acids.

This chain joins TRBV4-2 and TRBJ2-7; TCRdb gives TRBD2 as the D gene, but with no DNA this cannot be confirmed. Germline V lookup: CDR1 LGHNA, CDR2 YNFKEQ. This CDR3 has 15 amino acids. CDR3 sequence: CASSHLTSGGYEQYF.

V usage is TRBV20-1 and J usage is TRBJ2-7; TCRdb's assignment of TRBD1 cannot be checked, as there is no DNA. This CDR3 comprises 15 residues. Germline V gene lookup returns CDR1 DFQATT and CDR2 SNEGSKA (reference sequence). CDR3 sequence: CSAKNRDRGFYEQYF.

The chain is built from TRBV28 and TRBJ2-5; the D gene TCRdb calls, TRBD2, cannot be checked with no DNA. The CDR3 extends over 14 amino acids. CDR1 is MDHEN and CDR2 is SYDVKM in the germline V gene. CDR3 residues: CASSFLAGGGTQYF.

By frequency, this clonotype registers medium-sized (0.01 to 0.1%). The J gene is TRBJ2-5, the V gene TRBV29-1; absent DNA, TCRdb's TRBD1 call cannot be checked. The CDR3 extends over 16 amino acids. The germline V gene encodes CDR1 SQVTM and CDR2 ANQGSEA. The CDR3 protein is CSVETFGQGAGETQYF.

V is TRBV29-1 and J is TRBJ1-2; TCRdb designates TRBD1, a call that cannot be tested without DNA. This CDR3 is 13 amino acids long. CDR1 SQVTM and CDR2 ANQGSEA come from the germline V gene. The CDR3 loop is CSVETGTVYGYTF.

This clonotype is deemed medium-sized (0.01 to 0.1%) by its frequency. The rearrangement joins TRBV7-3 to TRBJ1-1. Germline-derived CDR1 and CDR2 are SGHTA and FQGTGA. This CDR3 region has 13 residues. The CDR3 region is CASSLTGYTEAFF.

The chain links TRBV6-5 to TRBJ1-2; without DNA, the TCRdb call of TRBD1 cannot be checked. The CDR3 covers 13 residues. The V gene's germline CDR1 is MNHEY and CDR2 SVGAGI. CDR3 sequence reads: CASSYRTGYGYTF.

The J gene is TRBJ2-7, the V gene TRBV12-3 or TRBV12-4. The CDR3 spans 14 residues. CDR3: CASAWSDSTYEQYF.

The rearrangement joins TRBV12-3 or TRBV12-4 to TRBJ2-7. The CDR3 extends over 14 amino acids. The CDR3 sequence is CASSATAVTYEQYF.

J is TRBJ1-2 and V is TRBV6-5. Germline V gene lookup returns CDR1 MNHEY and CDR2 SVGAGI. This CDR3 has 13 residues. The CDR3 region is CASSYSGVYGYTF.

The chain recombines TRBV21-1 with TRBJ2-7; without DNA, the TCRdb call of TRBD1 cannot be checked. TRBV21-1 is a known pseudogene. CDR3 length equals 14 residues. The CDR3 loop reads CASSKEDTSYEQYF.

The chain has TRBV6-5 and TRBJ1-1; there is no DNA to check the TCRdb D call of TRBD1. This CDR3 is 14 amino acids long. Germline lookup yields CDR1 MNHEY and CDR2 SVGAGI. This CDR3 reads CASRPGPSNTEAFF.

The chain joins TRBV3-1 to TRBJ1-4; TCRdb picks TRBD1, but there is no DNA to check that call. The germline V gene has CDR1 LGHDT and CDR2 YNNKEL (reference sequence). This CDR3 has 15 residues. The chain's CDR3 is CASSRSLGLVEKLFF.

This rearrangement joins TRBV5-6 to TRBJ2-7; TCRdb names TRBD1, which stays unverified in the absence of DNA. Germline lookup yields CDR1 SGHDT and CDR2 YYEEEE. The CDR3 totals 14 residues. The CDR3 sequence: CASSRTGEDYEQYF.

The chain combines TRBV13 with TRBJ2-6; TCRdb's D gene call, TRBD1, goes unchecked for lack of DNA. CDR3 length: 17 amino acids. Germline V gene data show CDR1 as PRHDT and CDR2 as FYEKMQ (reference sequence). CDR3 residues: CATQRGTGLSGANVLTF.

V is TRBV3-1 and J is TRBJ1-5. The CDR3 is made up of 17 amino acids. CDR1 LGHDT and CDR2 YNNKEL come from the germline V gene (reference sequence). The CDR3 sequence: CASSQDTRRGRDQPQHF.

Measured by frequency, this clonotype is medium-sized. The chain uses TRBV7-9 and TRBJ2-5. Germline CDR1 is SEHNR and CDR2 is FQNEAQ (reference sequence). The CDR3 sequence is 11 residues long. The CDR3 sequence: CASSFQETQYF.

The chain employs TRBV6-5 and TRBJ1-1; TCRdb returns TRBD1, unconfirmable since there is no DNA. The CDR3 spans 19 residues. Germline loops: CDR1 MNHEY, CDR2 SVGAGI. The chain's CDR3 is CASSYTGTGNLVWGTEAFF.

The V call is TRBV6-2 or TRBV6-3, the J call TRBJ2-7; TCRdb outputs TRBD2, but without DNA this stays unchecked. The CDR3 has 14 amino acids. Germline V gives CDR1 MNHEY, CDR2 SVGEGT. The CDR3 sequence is CASTDLARVYEQYF.